This TCR beta chain came from a study of cytomegalovirus exposure and HLA in healthy donors. Overall study results and limits: Earlier analysis yielded a pattern in which most TCR beta V segments were productive about 90% or about 30% of the time.

Details on this clone: Antigen specificity is unknown.

PCR primers comprised 60 Vbeta and 13 Jbeta primers. The method was immunoSEQ multiplex PCR; TCRdb's version includes in-frame clones alone and lacks a portion of them. The sample records 200,000 to 300,000 clones, approximately 85% being singletons. J gave up 8 bases and V 5 bases, and 9 bases lay outside the gene matches. Germline V lookup: CDR1 MNHEY, CDR2 SMNVEV (reference sequence). This CDR3 contains 15 residues. Specimen: PBMCs. The receptor comes from a woman aged 35 to 49 in good health and CMV-seropositive. The chain carries TRBV27 and TRBJ2-1; TRBD1 matches 10 bases. For the CDR3, the DNA is TGTGCCAGCAGTAACCGGGACAGGGGCAAAGATGAGCAGTTCTTC. It specifies CASSNRDRGKDEQFF.